Below are 22 T cell receptor beta chains sequenced from a single sample in a study of spatial heterogeneity in lung cancer. The time point was: sample taken at primary tumor resection. Whole-study results and caveats: The study found that expanded intratumoral alpha and beta TCR counts tracked tumor mutation counts.

These TCRs' antigens remain unknown. TCRdb re-derived calls from the 5' RACE reads in MiXCR, one entry per CDR3 protein. The sample includes thousands of distinct CDR3 sequences, 5.5% to 7.5% of them seen just once. Sequencing was performed on lung tumor tissue, taken at surgery. The receptor set was obtained from a male donor with early-stage non-small cell lung cancer.

In this sample, this clonotype is medium-sized (0.01 to 0.1%). The CDR3 bases are TGTGCCAGCAGCTTGGCGCGCGCGGGGGGAGATACGCAGTATTTT. Its translation is CASSLARAGGDTQYF. The chain joins TRBV5-4 to TRBJ2-3; 8 positions agree with TRBD2. The CDR3 is made up of 15 amino acids. Germline values: CDR1 SGHNT, CDR2 YYREEE (reference sequence). V shed 0 bases, J shed 5 bases, and the junction held 5 bases outside the gene matches.

V usage is TRBV4-3 and J usage is TRBJ1-5; D is unresolved. Germline V CDR1 and CDR2: LGHNA, YSLEER. The CDR3 extends over 15 amino acids. V was shortened by 1 base and J by 1 base, with 8 bases between the two germline ends. CDR3 coding DNA: TGCGCCAGCAGCCAAGCTGTAGGAAGCAATCAGCCCCAGCATTTT. Its translation: CASSQAVGSNQPQHF.

This clonotype is termed medium-sized. CDR3 coding DNA: TGTGCCAGCAGTTCCTTTATGGGGGGGAACGAGCAGTACTTC. This sequence encodes CASSSFMGGNEQYF. The rearrangement uses TRBV28 and TRBJ2-7, with TRBD2 matching 7 bases. Germline lookup yields CDR1 MDHEN and CDR2 SYDVKM. The CDR3 runs to 14 residues. V lost 4 bases, J lost 5 bases, and 8 bases stayed unmatched.

By sample share, this clonotype is medium-sized. The rearrangement links TRBV20-1 to TRBJ2-3; D is ambiguous. The germline V gene encodes CDR1 DFQATT and CDR2 SNEGSKA (reference sequence). This CDR3 region has 14 residues. V lost 3 bases and J lost 0, with 10 bases in between. CDR3 bases: TGCAGTGCTAGCAGGCAGCCTAGCACAGATACGCAGTATTTT. As protein: CSASRQPSTDTQYF.

This clonotype is categorized as medium-sized (0.01 to 0.1%). CDR3 DNA sequence: TGTGCCAGCAGTGGCTTCTCGGGTCAGCCCCAGCATTTT. Translating it yields CASSGFSGQPQHF. The V and J genes are TRBV25-1 and TRBJ1-5; D is unclear. Germline V gene lookup returns CDR1 MGHDK and CDR2 SYGVNS. This CDR3 is 13 amino acids long. Trimming removed 4 bases from V and 6 bases from J, with 10 bases in between.

This clonotype rates as large. V and J are TRBV20-1 and TRBJ2-5; 8 bases line up with TRBD2. This CDR3 region has 15 residues. Trimming cost V 5 bases and J 1 base; bases outside gene matches: 9. Per germline, CDR1 DFQATT and CDR2 SNEGSKA (reference sequence). CDR3 sequence reads: CSAPLAGHPQETQYF. The CDR3 coding sequence is TGCAGTGCTCCCTTAGCGGGGCACCCCCAAGAGACCCAGTACTTC.

The chain is built from TRBV25-1 and TRBJ1-1, with 8 positions matching TRBD1. CDR3 length: 17 amino acids. Trimming at V came to 1 base and at J to 0 bases, leaving 7 bases not matched to a gene. CDR1 and CDR2 from the germline V gene are MGHDK and SYGVNS. CDR3 in DNA: TGTGCCAGCAGTGAATCAAGGACAGGGTTTATGAACACTGAAGCTTTCTTT. Translating it yields CASSESRTGFMNTEAFF.

This clonotype is medium-sized by share. J is TRBJ2-1 and V is TRBV9; D may be TRBD1 or TRBD2 (5 bases each). Germline CDR1 is SGDLS and CDR2 is YYNGEE. With 3 bases removed from V and 3 bases from J, the gap between germline ends came to 10 bases. The CDR3 has 14 residues. The CDR3 bases are TGTGCCAGCAGCGCCCTTGGGGGCTACAATGAGCAGTTCTTC. Amino acid sequence: CASSALGGYNEQFF.

This rearrangement joins TRBV29-1 to TRBJ2-7, with 9 bases matching TRBD1. The germline V gene encodes CDR1 SQVTM and CDR2 ANQGSEA. V was pared by 6 bases and J by 6 bases, with 6 bases of the junction left unmatched. This CDR3 spans 12 amino acids. CDR3 region: CSVRTGALEQYF. The CDR3, as DNA: TGCAGCGTCAGGACAGGGGCCCTCGAGCAGTACTTC.

V and J are TRBV20-1 and TRBJ2-7, with a weak D call TRBD1 (6 bases). This CDR3 has 14 residues. Germline V gives CDR1 DFQATT, CDR2 SNEGSKA (reference sequence). Trimming shortened V by 1 base and J by 1 base, and 11 bases separated the two germline ends. The CDR3 DNA reads TGCAGTGCTAGAGGGACAGTTTCTTCCTACGAGCAGTACTTC. Translation gives CSARGTVSSYEQYF.

By share of the sample, this clonotype is large. The rearrangement uses TRBV7-9 and TRBJ1-2, with D unclear. This CDR3 has 15 residues. Trimming left V 1 base short and J 0 bases short, with 9 bases between. Germline V lookup: CDR1 SEHNR, CDR2 FQNEAQ (reference sequence). CDR3 protein: CASSLDGGANYGYTF. CDR3 nucleotides: TGTGCCAGCAGCTTAGATGGAGGAGCTAACTATGGCTACACCTTC.

This clonotype was seen only a few times. The chain carries TRBV7-2 and TRBJ2-5; maybe TRBD1 (6 bases). Trimming took off 5 bases at V and 0 bases at J, with 10 bases between the two ends. The CDR3 consists of 14 residues. Germline CDR1 reads SGHTA; CDR2 reads FQGNSA. The DNA for the CDR3 is TGTGCCAGCAGCCGTCGACAGGACCAAGAGACCCAGTACTTC. Translating it yields CASSRRQDQETQYF.

In its sample, this clonotype is large. This sequence joins TRBV6-5 and TRBJ2-1; the match to TRBD1 covers 10 bases. Germline assignment: CDR1 MNHEY and CDR2 SVGAGI. V shed 4 bases and J 7 bases; nucleotides not matched to a gene: 7. CDR3 length: 15 amino acids. The CDR3 nucleotides are TGTGCCAGCAGTTTGCAGGACAGGGGGGGAAATGAGCAGTTCTTC. Amino acids: CASSLQDRGGNEQFF.

This clonotype is medium-sized in the sample. V is TRBV6-1 and J is TRBJ1-3; D is perhaps TRBD1 (5 bases). Germline V gene sequence: CDR1 MNHNS, CDR2 SASEGT. Trimming removed 1 base at V and 6 bases at J, with 10 bases between. There are 14 residues in the CDR3. CDR3 protein: CASSEGRVLNTIYF. The CDR3 bases are TGTGCCAGCAGTGAAGGCAGGGTTTTAAACACCATATATTTT.

The gene calls are TRBV12-3 or TRBV12-4 and TRBJ2-7; a possible D gene is TRBD2 (5 bases). The CDR3 length is 12 residues. V was pared by 4 bases and J by 4 bases, with 8 bases between. CDR3 coding DNA: TGTGCCAGCAGTTCGGACTGGTACGAGCAGTACTTC. Its translation is CASSSDWYEQYF.

This clonotype was counted many times. A much larger clone is a single base away; this may be a read error. The gene calls are TRBV20-1 and TRBJ1-1; D may be TRBD1 (5 bases). This CDR3 is 13 amino acids long. V lost 6 bases to trimming and J lost 6 bases, with 17 bases between them. Per the germline V gene, CDR1 is DFQATT and CDR2 is SNEGSKA (reference sequence). The CDR3, as DNA: TGCAGTGCAGGCGGGGGAGGTTGCGCTGAAGCTTTCTTT. It codes for CSAGGGGCAEAFF.

This clonotype was detected a few times. This chain connects TRBV28 to TRBJ2-7; perhaps TRBD2 as D (6 bases). The germline V gene has CDR1 MDHEN and CDR2 SYDVKM. With 6 bases removed from V and 0 bases from J, the gap between germline ends came to 12 bases. The CDR3 covers 14 residues. CDR3 nucleotides: TGTGCCAGCAGCCTAGCGTACCCCTCCTACGAGCAGTACTTC. This sequence encodes CASSLAYPSYEQYF.

This clonotype was counted many times. The chain has TRBV5-1 and TRBJ2-1; TRBD2 matches 12 bases. The CDR3 runs to 17 residues. Germline V gene data show CDR1 as SGHRS and CDR2 as YFSETQ. J gave up 6 bases and V 3 bases, and 10 bases lay outside the gene matches. The CDR3 reads CASSSTPSGGAGNEQFF. The CDR3 nucleotides read TGCGCCAGCAGCTCAACTCCTAGCGGGGGGGCAGGCAATGAGCAGTTCTTC.

This clonotype appeared a few times. The chain uses TRBV7-2 and TRBJ2-3; 8 bases fit TRBD1. Germline V lookup: CDR1 SGHTA, CDR2 FQGNSA. With 5 bases clipped from V and 3 bases from J, the junction kept 7 bases outside the gene matches. This CDR3 is 15 amino acids long. CDR3 sequence reads: CASSRGQVRTDTQYF. CDR3 in DNA: TGTGCCAGCAGCCGGGGACAGGTCCGAACAGATACGCAGTATTTT.

A few counts support this clonotype. The rearrangement links TRBV6-1 to TRBJ1-2, with no clear D. The CDR3 spans 12 residues. With 7 bases removed from V and 8 bases from J, the gap between germline ends came to 14 bases. Germline V gene lookup returns CDR1 MNHNS and CDR2 SASEGT. CDR3 amino acids: CASNGREFGYTF. CDR3 bases: TGTGCCAGCAATGGACGGGAGTTCGGCTACACCTTC.

This clonotype counts as medium-sized. The chain has TRBV5-1 and TRBJ2-3; D is unclear. Per germline, CDR1 SGHRS and CDR2 YFSETQ. This CDR3 region has 12 residues. V lost 1 base and J 6 bases, leaving 6 bases between the germline ends. CDR3 bases: TGCGCCAGCAGCTTGATTGAGGATACGCAGTATTTT. It yields the protein CASSLIEDTQYF.

The rearrangement joins TRBV13 to TRBJ2-1, with 10 bases matching TRBD1. Germline V gene lookup returns CDR1 PRHDT and CDR2 FYEKMQ (reference sequence). This CDR3 is 14 amino acids long. The V segment lost 6 bases and the J segment 9 bases; nucleotides outside the gene matches: 8. CDR3 sequence: CASSIGQGVGEQFF. The CDR3 coding sequence is TGTGCCAGCAGTATAGGACAGGGGGTAGGTGAGCAGTTCTTC.